Below, 27 T cell receptor beta chains from the same sample are listed, as sequenced in a study of early T cells in non-severe SARS-CoV-2 infection. One entry per CDR3 protein results from TCRdb running MiXCR on the 5' RACE reads. The table includes 50,000 to 75,000 distinct CDR3 sequences, more than 5.5% detected once. This sample comprised whole blood, obtained at baseline. The receptor set was obtained from an adult who was a healthcare worker with PCR-confirmed SARS-CoV-2 infection or an uninfected control (not recorded which).

This clonotype occurred many times. The chain is built from TRBV10-3 and TRBJ2-7; the match to TRBD2 covers 7 bases. The germline V gene has CDR1 ENHRY and CDR2 SYGVKD. This CDR3 spans 14 amino acids. The V and J ends lost 7 bases and 1 base, in that order; junction bases with no gene match: 7. The CDR3 nucleotides read TGTGCCATCAATAGCGGGCCCTCTTCCTACGAGCAGTACTTC. Its translation is CAINSGPSSYEQYF.

This clonotype was recorded a few times. The chain is built from TRBV6-1 and TRBJ2-1; no reliable D call. V lost 5 bases and J lost 1, with 6 bases in between. The CDR3 runs 13 residues. Germline V lookup: CDR1 MNHNS, CDR2 SASEGT. CDR3 in DNA: TGTGCCAGCAGTTACGAATCCTACAATGAGCAGTTCTTC. Encoded protein: CASSYESYNEQFF.

The table lists this clonotype with many counts. The CDR3 here is CASSFGQPQHF. CDR3 sequence (DNA): TGTGCCAGCAGTTTCGGTCAGCCCCAGCATTTT. V is TRBV28 and J is TRBJ1-5; D not certain. Germline V CDR1 and CDR2: MDHEN, SYDVKM. Trimming cost V 3 bases and J 6 bases, with 3 bases left between them. The CDR3 is 11 residues long.

The chain recombines TRBV21-1 with TRBJ2-6; the table calls TRBD2, which could not be checked here. TRBV21-1 constitutes a pseudogene. This CDR3 contains 19 residues. As DNA, the CDR3 is TGTGCCAGCAGCAAAGGGGTCTCGGCAGGGCGCTCTGGGGCCAACGTCCTGACTTTC. This encodes CASSKGVSAGRSGANVLTF.

This clonotype was seen at least ten times. J is TRBJ2-3 and V is TRBV20-1; D is uncertain. The V end lost 5 bases, the J end lost 1 base, and 4 bases lay between the germline ends. The germline V gene encodes CDR1 DFQATT and CDR2 SNEGSKA (reference sequence). The CDR3 totals 11 residues. The CDR3 region has the DNA TGCAGTGCTTCCGGCACAGATACGCAGTATTTT. Translation: CSASGTDTQYF.

This clonotype turned up a few times. The chain combines TRBV19 with TRBJ2-3; 10 bases are a match to TRBD1. Trimming took 1 base from V and 6 from J; bases not matched to a gene: 4. Per germline, CDR1 LNHDA and CDR2 SQIVND (reference sequence). The CDR3 extends over 15 amino acids. The CDR3: CASSIGQGAGDTQYF. Here the CDR3 DNA reads TGTGCCAGTAGTATAGGACAGGGGGCAGGGGATACGCAGTATTTT.

This clonotype has at least ten counts. This chain's CDR3 is CASSLTEGNEQFF. CDR3 coding DNA: TGTGCCAGCAGCTTAACTGAGGGGAATGAGCAGTTCTTC. The J gene is TRBJ2-1, the V gene TRBV7-3, with D possibly being TRBD1 or TRBD2 (5 bases each). The CDR3 loop spans 13 amino acids. V lost 0 bases to trimming and J lost 7 bases, with 7 bases between them. Germline CDR1 and CDR2: SGHTA and FQGTGA.

This clonotype was seen repeatedly, ten times or more. This chain joins TRBV27 and TRBJ2-1, with 10 positions matching TRBD2. The CDR3 sequence is 17 residues long. With V trimmed by 5 bases and J by 5 bases, 12 bases remained unmatched. Germline lookup yields CDR1 MNHEY and CDR2 SMNVEV (reference sequence). This chain's CDR3 is CASSPIAGGLGHNEQFF. CDR3 sequence (DNA): TGTGCCAGCAGTCCCATAGCGGGAGGCCTGGGGCACAATGAGCAGTTCTTC.

The table lists this clonotype with a few counts. The J gene is TRBJ1-1, the V gene TRBV15, with unresolved D. The V and J ends lost 0 bases and 1 base respectively, with 12 bases between them. This CDR3 contains 16 residues. The germline V gene encodes CDR1 LNHNV and CDR2 YYDKDF (reference sequence). The CDR3 bases are TGTGCCACCAGCAGAGAAATACCAGGCGAGAACACTGAAGCTTTCTTT. Its protein product is CATSREIPGENTEAFF.

This clonotype was counted at least ten times. This chain joins TRBV28 and TRBJ1-1; the D is unclear. The germline gives CDR1 MDHEN, CDR2 SYDVKM. The V gene lost 3 bases and the J gene lost 3 bases, with 17 bases spanning the gap. The length of the CDR3 is 16 residues. The CDR3 loop is CASSFYPPTPDTEAFF. CDR3 coding DNA: TGTGCCAGCAGTTTTTACCCACCCACCCCTGACACTGAAGCTTTCTTT.

This clonotype was recorded at least ten times. The chain is built from TRBV29-1 and TRBJ2-2; 7 bases align to TRBD1. J lost 4 bases, V lost 7 bases, and 12 bases had no gene match. This CDR3 spans 15 amino acids. Germline V CDR1 and CDR2: SQVTM, ANQGSEA. The CDR3 sequence: CSARKGGRGTGELFF. DNA of the CDR3: TGCAGCGCACGGAAAGGGGGCCGGGGCACCGGGGAGCTGTTTTTT.

This clonotype occurred a few times. The chain is built from TRBV14 and TRBJ1-3; D possibly corresponds to TRBD1 (6 bases). Germline V gene lookup returns CDR1 SGHDN and CDR2 FVKESK. Trimming removed 3 bases at V and 0 bases at J, with 9 bases between. CDR3 length: 15 amino acids. The CDR3 loop reads CASSQGGLSGNTIYF. CDR3 nucleotides: TGTGCCAGCAGCCAGGGGGGCCTCTCTGGAAACACCATATATTTT.

V gene TRBV12-3 or TRBV12-4 combines with J gene TRBJ2-1; 9 nucleotides align to TRBD2. V lost 4 bases and J lost 8; bases outside the gene matches: 6. This CDR3 region has 14 residues. CDR3 sequence: CASSSGTSFDEQFF. CDR3 DNA: TGTGCCAGCAGTTCCGGGACTAGCTTTGATGAGCAGTTCTTC.

The chain recombines TRBV28 with TRBJ2-7, with 7 bases lining up with TRBD1. CDR1 and CDR2 from the germline V gene are MDHEN and SYDVKM. CDR3 length equals 15 residues. V gave up 6 bases and J gave up 0 bases; unmatched junction bases: 8. The CDR3 sequence is CASSLRDRISYEQYF. CDR3 coding DNA: TGTGCCAGCAGCCTAAGGGACAGAATCTCCTACGAGCAGTACTTC.

This clonotype was counted many times. The chain couples TRBV6-2 or TRBV6-3 to TRBJ2-7, with TRBD2 matching 12 bases. V was pared by 4 bases and J by 0 bases, with 7 bases of the junction left unmatched. The CDR3 runs to 17 residues. The germline V gene encodes CDR1 MNHEY and CDR2 SVGEGT. CDR3 sequence (DNA): TGTGCCAGCAGTTTGCGGACTAGCGGGATCCTCTCCTACGAGCAGTACTTC. Encoded protein: CASSLRTSGILSYEQYF.

This clonotype was counted between two and nine times. The genes are TRBV3-1 and TRBJ2-4, with 7 bases that match TRBD1. J gave up 2 bases and V 2 bases, and 9 bases lay outside the gene matches. The CDR3 runs 17 residues. Germline values: CDR1 LGHDT, CDR2 YNNKEL (reference sequence). The CDR3 region is CASSQLGQRRTKNIQYF. CDR3 in DNA: TGTGCCAGCAGCCAACTGGGACAGAGGAGAACCAAAAACATTCAGTACTTC. Looking up the rest from reference TRBV3-1 and TRBJ2-4 gives the full variable domain: DTAVSQTPKYLVTQMGNDKSIKCEQNLGHDTMYWYKQDSKKFLKIMFSYNNKELIINETVPNRFSPKSPDKAHLNLHINSLELGDSAVYFCASSQLGQRRTKNIQYFGAGTRLSVL.

Details on this clonotype: A read error may be the cause here, since a much bigger clone is one base away. The CDR3 loop is CTSSLEGSYPGLAVSTDTQYF. The CDR3 DNA reads TGTACCAGCAGCTTAGAGGGCTCATATCCCGGACTAGCTGTGAGCACAGATACGCAGTATTTT. The chain combines TRBV7-6 with TRBJ2-3; 8 bases match TRBD2. Germline CDR1 SGHVS, CDR2 FNYEAQ. This CDR3 comprises 21 residues.

This clonotype was seen at least ten times. This chain joins TRBV12-3 or TRBV12-4 and TRBJ1-3; no definite D call. CDR3 size: 14 residues. Trimming took off 6 bases at V and 0 bases at J, with 9 bases between the two ends. CDR3 DNA sequence: TGTGCCAGCAGCGTACCTTACTCTGGAAACACCATATATTTT. As protein: CASSVPYSGNTIYF.

This clonotype was counted ten times or more. The CDR3 DNA reads as TGTGCCAGCATACCGGGACAGTCCTACGAGCAGTACTTC. Protein product: CASIPGQSYEQYF. The chain couples TRBV28 to TRBJ2-7; TRBD1 matches at 7 bases. The V gene's germline CDR1 is MDHEN and CDR2 SYDVKM. There are 13 residues in the CDR3. Germline trimming cut 7 bases from V and 1 base from J; bases unmatched to any gene: 4.

This clonotype was observed many times. The chain carries TRBV20-1 and TRBJ2-3; D is undetermined. The CDR3 runs to 15 residues. Germline-derived CDR1 and CDR2 are DFQATT and SNEGSKA (reference sequence). Trimming pared 0 bases from V and 4 bases from J, leaving 14 bases between. CDR3 nucleotides: TGCAGTGCTAGAGATCACTCTAAATCCGCAGATACGCAGTATTTT. It codes for CSARDHSKSADTQYF.

J is TRBJ2-3 and V is TRBV5-1; 10 bases match TRBD1. The CDR3 contains 15 residues. V dropped 1 base and J dropped 5; count of bases not matched to a gene: 4. Germline V CDR1 and CDR2: SGHRS, YFSETQ. The CDR3 coding sequence is TGCGCCAGCAGCTTGTGGGACAGGGGAAGAGATACGCAGTATTTT. As protein: CASSLWDRGRDTQYF.

The sample holds a few counts of this clonotype. This chain connects TRBV7-9 to TRBJ2-2; perhaps TRBD2 as D (5 bases). With 5 bases removed from V and 0 bases from J, the gap between germline ends came to 16 bases. The CDR3 contains 17 residues. Germline CDR1 SEHNR, CDR2 FQNEAQ (reference sequence). In nucleotides, the CDR3 is TGTGCCAGCAGCGTCCGGGGAGCGCTCGCGAACACCGGGGAGCTGTTTTTT. Its translation: CASSVRGALANTGELFF.

This clonotype was found once. Germline and junction disagree at one end, which may indicate a read error. CDR3 coding DNA: TGTGCCAGCAGTGAAGCGAGTAGCAATCAGGCCCAGCATTTT. Residues: CASSEASSNQAQHF. The chain has TRBV6-1 and TRBJ1-5; D not certain. Germline CDR1 is MNHNS and CDR2 is SASEGT. CDR3 length: 14 residues.

This clonotype came up many times. One end of the junction does not line up with germline, which may come from a read error. The CDR3: CASSTARGQNF. The DNA of the CDR3 is TGTGCCAGCAGCACCGCGAGGGGCCAAAACTTC. The V gene is TRBV7-9, the J gene TRBJ2-7, with D perhaps matching TRBD1 or TRBD2 (5 bases each). The germline V gene has CDR1 SEHNR and CDR2 FQNEAQ (reference sequence). The CDR3 contains 11 residues. Full variable domain (remainder filled in from reference TRBV7-9 and TRBJ2-7): DTGVSQNPRHKITKRGQNVTFRCDPISEHNRLYWYRQTLGQGPEFLTYFQNEAQLEKSRLLSDRFSAERPKGSFSTLEIQRTEQGDSAMYLCASSTARGQNFGPGTRLTVT.

This clonotype was recorded many times. The chain uses TRBV6-6 and TRBJ1-3; D ambiguous. Germline CDR1 and CDR2: MNHNY and SVGAGI (reference sequence). Trimming removed 4 bases from V and 2 bases from J, with 9 bases in between. The length of the CDR3 is 14 residues. The CDR3 spells CASSLFRTGNTIYF. CDR3 DNA sequence: TGTGCCAGCAGTTTATTTCGAACTGGAAACACCATATATTTT.

This clonotype was picked up many times. The V call is TRBV6-5, the J call TRBJ2-5; the D is unclear. Looked up from germline, CDR1 is MNHEY and CDR2 is SVGAGI. The CDR3 sequence is 15 residues long. Between the trimmed V and J ends, which lost 0 bases and 1 base, there was a span of 9 bases. CDR3 in amino acids: CASSYSKGSQETQYF. The CDR3 region has the DNA TGTGCCAGCAGTTACTCGAAAGGGTCCCAAGAGACCCAGTACTTC.

This clonotype was found a few times. The rearrangement links TRBV7-9 to TRBJ2-1; TRBD2 matches at 7 bases. J lost 8 bases, V lost 1 base, and 8 bases had no gene match. Germline CDR1 and CDR2: SEHNR and FQNEAQ (reference sequence). The CDR3 is 15 amino acids. CDR3 nucleotides: TGTGCCAGCAGCTTAGAAGGACTAGTGAGCGATGAGCAGTTCTTC. It encodes CASSLEGLVSDEQFF.